This TCR beta chain was sequenced in a study of blood T cell repertoires in COVID-19. Trimming took 4 bases from V and 3 from J; bases not matched to a gene: 10. The germline CDR1 and CDR2 sequences are SGHNT and YYREEE (reference sequence). The CDR3 contains 16 residues. Original methodology: For nucleated cells, counts were estimated from reference gene primer amplification. Assay used: immunoSEQ multiplex PCR; TCRdb lists only in-frame clones, some missing. The DNA was the basis for D and trimming; V, J and clone size are from that table. The sample yields 150,000 to 200,000 clones, around 84% seen once.

Sequencing was performed on PBMCs or T cells enriched from blood (not recorded which). The receptor was derived from a middle-aged man who had recovered from COVID-19. The chain combines TRBV5-4 with TRBJ2-7; TRBD1 aligns across 10 bases. The DNA for the CDR3 is TGTGCCAGCAGCGCGGACCGGGACAGGGGTAACTACGAGCAGTACTTC. Translated: CASSADRDRGNYEQYF.